This T cell receptor (beta chain) appears in the sequencing data of a study of CD8+ T cells in alopecia areata. Overall study results and limits: Scalp lesions, especially in alopecia totalis/universalis, had higher clonality than normal scalp. Many of the expanded lesional clones endured in scalp and blood while on tofacitinib.

Treatment indicated: oral pan-JAK inhibitor, 5-10 mg twice daily. Samples from alopecia areata patients were lesional scalp punch biopsies and peripheral blood. RNA was isolated and reverse transcribed to cDNA, the sequencing template. Data came from immunoSEQ multiplex PCR; TCRdb stores just in-frame clones and leaves some out. The profile covers over 150,000 clones, with approximately 60% appearing a single time and about 14% taken by the ten largest. For this clone: Its specificity is unknown.

The sequence was collected from a human donor with alopecia areata. The material sequenced was CD4+ T cells sorted from blood, taken at week 24, from a patient treated with tofacitinib.

The CDR3 region has the DNA TGTGCCAGCAGCCCGGGGCTTCACACCGGGGAGCTGTTTTTT. It is translated as CASSPGLHTGELFF. The chain links TRBV7-9 to TRBJ2-2, with D perhaps given as TRBD1 or TRBD2 (5 bases each). V lost 5 bases to trimming and J lost 3 bases, with 10 bases between them. The CDR3 totals 14 residues. Germline V gives CDR1 SEHNR, CDR2 FQNEAQ (reference sequence).